Sequencing of this T cell receptor (beta chain) was carried out in a study of cytomegalovirus exposure and HLA in healthy donors. PCR used 60 Vbeta primers and 13 Jbeta primers. TCRdb's copy holds only in-frame clones and misses some; the assay was immunoSEQ multiplex PCR. The data show roughly 250,000 clones, around 80% seen once. As regards this clone: Its specificity is unknown.

CDR1 KGHSH and CDR2 LQKENI come from the germline V gene. The V gene lost 2 bases and the J gene lost 4 bases, with 11 bases spanning the gap. The CDR3 has 14 amino acids. Findings and caveats of the study: Most TCR beta V segments were productive about 90% or about 30% of the time in an earlier analysis. Some TCR beta chains (more than 150 of them) were listed as cytomegalovirus-associated.

The chain joins TRBV18 to TRBJ1-2; D is unclear. The sequence derives from a girl between 2 and 10 years old in good health and CMV-seronegative. The sample consisted of PBMCs. The DNA of the CDR3 is TGTGCCAGCTCACCAGCGGGGTTGGCCTATGGCTACACCTTC. It codes for CASSPAGLAYGYTF.